The rows below give T cell receptor beta chains drawn from one sample of a study of T-cell memory formation after mild COVID-19. In TCRdb, the 5' RACE reads were re-called with MiXCR into one record per CDR3 protein. The sample yields hundreds of thousands of distinct CDR3 sequences, 15% to 20% seen once. The sequencing input was PBMCs or a T cell subset sorted from them (not recorded which). These receptors were obtained from an adult woman who had mild COVID-19 (a few samples of this study predate the infection). Cell type and time point are not known. CDR3s include the opening cysteine and the closing phenylalanine or tryptophan.

V gene | CDR3 length | CDR3 protein
TRBV4-3 | 15 | CASSRLGTGTDTQYF
TRBV7-9 | 14 | CASSFTGDNSPLHF
TRBV15 | 13 | CATSSRQLYEQYF
TRBV12-5 | 14 | CASGLIGEWYEQYF
TRBV7-9 | 14 | CASSLQGSEETQYF
TRBV5-6 | 15 | CASSSGTGANEKLFF
TRBV5-1 | 15 | CASSPLRDRVNEQYF
TRBV12-3/TRBV12-4 | 14 | CASSLGTRADTQYF
TRBV3-1 | 12 | CASSQAARGYTF
TRBV29-1 | 13 | CSGTPRSTDTQYF
TRBV4-2 | 16 | CASSQATAGGPGEQYF
TRBV12-3/TRBV12-4 | 14 | CASSLAPGLSGYTF
TRBV6-1 | 14 | CATIPGLYTDTQYF
TRBV5-1 | 16 | CASSGYSGGSQETQYF
TRBV9 | 14 | CASSVGTSGYEQYF